The present T cell receptor (beta chain) was sequenced within a study of T cells after yellow fever vaccination. This clonotype was picked up many times. Germline CDR1 reads SGHAT; CDR2 reads FQNNGV. The CDR3 has 19 residues. V trimming: 1 base; J trimming: 4 bases; junction bases outside the gene matches: 13. UMIs and a universal primer site were added when TCR cDNA was made by 5'RACE template switching. TCRdb reprocessed the 5' RACE reads via MiXCR and lists one record per CDR3 protein. The sample yields around 50,000 distinct CDR3 sequences, around 6.8% seen once. Specimen: PBMCs, either bulk or a sorted T-cell subset (CD4+, CD8+, memory, or dextramer-sorted; not recorded which), collected 45 days after the yellow fever booster vaccination. The source of this sequence is a man aged 30 to 45 who received the YFV17D yellow fever vaccine. J is TRBJ2-1 and V is TRBV11-2, with 10 bases aligning to TRBD2. The CDR3 here is CASSLVSLTGTSAYNEQFF. CDR3 nucleotides: TGTGCCAGCAGCTTAGTCTCATTAACCGGGACTAGCGCTTACAATGAGCAGTTCTTC.